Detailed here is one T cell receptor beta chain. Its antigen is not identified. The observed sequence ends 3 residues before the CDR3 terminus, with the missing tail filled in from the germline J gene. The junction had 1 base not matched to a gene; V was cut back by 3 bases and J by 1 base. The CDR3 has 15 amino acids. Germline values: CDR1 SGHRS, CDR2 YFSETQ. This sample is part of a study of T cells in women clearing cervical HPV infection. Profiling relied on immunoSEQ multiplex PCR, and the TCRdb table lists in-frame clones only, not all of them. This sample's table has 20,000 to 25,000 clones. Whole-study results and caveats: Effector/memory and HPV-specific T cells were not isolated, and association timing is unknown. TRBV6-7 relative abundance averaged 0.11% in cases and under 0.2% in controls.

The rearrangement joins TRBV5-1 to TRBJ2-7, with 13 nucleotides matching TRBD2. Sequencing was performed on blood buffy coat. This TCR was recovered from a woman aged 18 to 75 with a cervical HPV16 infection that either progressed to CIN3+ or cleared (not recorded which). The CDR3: CASSSTSGRSYEQYF. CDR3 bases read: TGCGCCAGCAGCTCGACTAGCGGGAGGTCCTACGAG.